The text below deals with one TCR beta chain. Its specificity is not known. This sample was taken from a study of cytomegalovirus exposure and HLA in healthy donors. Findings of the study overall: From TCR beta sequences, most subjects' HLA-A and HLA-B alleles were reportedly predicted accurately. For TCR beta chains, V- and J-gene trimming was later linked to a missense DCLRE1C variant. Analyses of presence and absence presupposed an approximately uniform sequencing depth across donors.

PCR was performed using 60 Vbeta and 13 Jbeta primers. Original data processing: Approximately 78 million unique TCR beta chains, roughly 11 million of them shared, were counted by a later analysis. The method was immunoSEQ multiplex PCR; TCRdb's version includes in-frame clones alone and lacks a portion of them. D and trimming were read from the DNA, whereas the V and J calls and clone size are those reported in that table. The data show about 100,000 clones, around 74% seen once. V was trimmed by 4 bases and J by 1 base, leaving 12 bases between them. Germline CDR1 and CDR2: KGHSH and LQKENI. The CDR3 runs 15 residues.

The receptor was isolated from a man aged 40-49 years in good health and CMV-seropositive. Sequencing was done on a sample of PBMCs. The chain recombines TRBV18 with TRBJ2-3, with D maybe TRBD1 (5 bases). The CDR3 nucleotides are TGTGCCAGCTCACACGACAAGGGGCGCACAGATACGCAGTATTTT. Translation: CASSHDKGRTDTQYF.